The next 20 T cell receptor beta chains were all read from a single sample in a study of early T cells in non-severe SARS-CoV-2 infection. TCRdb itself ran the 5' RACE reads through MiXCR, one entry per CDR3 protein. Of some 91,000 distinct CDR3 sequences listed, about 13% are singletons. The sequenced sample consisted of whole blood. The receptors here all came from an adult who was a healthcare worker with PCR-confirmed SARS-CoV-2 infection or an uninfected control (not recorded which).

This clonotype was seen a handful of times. CDR3 region: CASTQAGTGDYEQYF. The CDR3 bases are TGTGCCAGCACCCAGGCCGGGACAGGGGACTACGAGCAGTACTTC. The chain combines TRBV28 with TRBJ2-7, with 10 positions matching TRBD1. The CDR3 extends over 15 amino acids. Germline V gives CDR1 MDHEN, CDR2 SYDVKM. V lost 7 bases, J lost 3 bases, and 9 bases stayed unmatched.

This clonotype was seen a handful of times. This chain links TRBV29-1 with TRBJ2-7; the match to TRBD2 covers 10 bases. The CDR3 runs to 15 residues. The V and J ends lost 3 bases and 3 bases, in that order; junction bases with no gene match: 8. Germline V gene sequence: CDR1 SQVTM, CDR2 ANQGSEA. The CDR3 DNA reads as TGCAGCGTTGAGGCTAGCGGGGGACTTTACTACGAGCAGTACTTC. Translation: CSVEASGGLYYEQYF.

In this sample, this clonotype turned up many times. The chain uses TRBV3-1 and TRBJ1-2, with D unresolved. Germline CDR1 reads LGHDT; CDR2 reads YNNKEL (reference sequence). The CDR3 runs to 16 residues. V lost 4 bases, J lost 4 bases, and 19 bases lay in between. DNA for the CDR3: TGTGCCAGCAGCCCGGGGTTCGTAAGGGCCGTCTATGGCTACACCTTC. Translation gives CASSPGFVRAVYGYTF.

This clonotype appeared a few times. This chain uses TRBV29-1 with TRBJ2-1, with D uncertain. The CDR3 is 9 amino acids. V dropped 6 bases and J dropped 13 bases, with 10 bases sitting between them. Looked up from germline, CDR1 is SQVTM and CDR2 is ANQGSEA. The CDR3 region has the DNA TGCAGCGTCCTACCCGGCCAGTTCTTC. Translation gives CSVLPGQFF.

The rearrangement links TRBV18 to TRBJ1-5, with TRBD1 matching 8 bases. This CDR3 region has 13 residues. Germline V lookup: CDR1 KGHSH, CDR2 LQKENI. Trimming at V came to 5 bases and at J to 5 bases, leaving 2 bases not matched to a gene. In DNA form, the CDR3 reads TGTGCCAGCTCATTGGGACAGGATCAGCCCCAGCATTTT. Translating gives CASSLGQDQPQHF.

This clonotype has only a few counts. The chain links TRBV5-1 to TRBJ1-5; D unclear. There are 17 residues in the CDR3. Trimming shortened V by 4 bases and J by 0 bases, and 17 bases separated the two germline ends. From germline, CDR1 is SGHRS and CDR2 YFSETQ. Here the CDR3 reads CASSEFPTELSNQPQHF. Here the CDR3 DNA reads TGCGCCAGCAGCGAGTTTCCAACAGAGCTTAGCAATCAGCCCCAGCATTTT. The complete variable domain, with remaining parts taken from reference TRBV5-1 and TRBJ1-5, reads KAGVTQTPRYLIKTRGQQVTLSCSPISGHRSVSWYQQTPGQGLQFLFEYFSETQRNKGNFPGRFSGRQFSNSRSEMNVSTLELGDSALYLCASSEFPTELSNQPQHFGDGTRLSIL.

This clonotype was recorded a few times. CDR3: CASSPIRNEQFF. The CDR3 DNA reads as TGTGCCAGCAGCCCCATCAGGAATGAGCAGTTCTTC. The chain uses TRBV6-6 and TRBJ2-1; D is unclear. The CDR3 extends over 12 amino acids. The V gene's germline CDR1 is MNHNY and CDR2 SVGAGI (reference sequence). The ends were cut back, 6 bases at V and 7 bases at J, with 10 bases in the middle.

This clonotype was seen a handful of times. CDR3: CSATVDSLPYYGYTF. CDR3 coding DNA: TGCAGTGCCACAGTAGACAGCCTTCCCTACTATGGCTACACCTTC. This chain joins TRBV20-1 and TRBJ1-2; D might be TRBD1 (5 bases). Trimming removed 6 bases from V and 3 bases from J, with 20 bases in between. CDR1 is DFQATT, CDR2 SNEGSKA, per germline (reference sequence). CDR3 size: 15 residues.

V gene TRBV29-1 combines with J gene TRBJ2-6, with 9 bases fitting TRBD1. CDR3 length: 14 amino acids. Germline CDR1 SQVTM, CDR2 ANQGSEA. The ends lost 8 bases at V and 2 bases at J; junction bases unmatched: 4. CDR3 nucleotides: TGCAGCATCCGGGACAGGGCTGGGGCCAACGTCCTGACTTTC. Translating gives CSIRDRAGANVLTF.

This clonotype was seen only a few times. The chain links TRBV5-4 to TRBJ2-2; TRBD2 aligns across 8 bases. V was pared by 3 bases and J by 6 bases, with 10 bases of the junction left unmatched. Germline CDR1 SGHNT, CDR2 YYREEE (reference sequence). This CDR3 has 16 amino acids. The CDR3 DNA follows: TGTGCCAGCAGCTCCCCCGCCCGGGGGGGAGCCGGGGAGCTGTTTTTT. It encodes CASSSPARGGAGELFF. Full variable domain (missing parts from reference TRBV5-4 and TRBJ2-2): ETGVTQSPTHLIKTRGQQVTLRCSSQSGHNTVSWYQQALGQGPQFIFQYYREEENGRGNFPPRFSGLQFPNYSSELNVNALELDDSALYLCASSSPARGGAGELFFGEGSRLTVL.

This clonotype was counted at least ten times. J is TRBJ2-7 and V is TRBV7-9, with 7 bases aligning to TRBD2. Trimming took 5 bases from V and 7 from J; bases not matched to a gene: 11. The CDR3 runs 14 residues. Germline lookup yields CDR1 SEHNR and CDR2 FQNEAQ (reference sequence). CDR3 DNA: TGTGCCAGCAGCCGCGGGGTCGGGGAGGGAGAGCAGTACTTC. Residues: CASSRGVGEGEQYF.

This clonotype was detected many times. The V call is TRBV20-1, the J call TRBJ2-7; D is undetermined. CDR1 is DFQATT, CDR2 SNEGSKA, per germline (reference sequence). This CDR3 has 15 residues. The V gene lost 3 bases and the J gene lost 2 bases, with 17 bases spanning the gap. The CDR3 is CSASLEQAGPYEQYF. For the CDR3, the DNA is TGCAGTGCTAGTCTAGAGCAGGCAGGTCCCTACGAGCAGTACTTC.

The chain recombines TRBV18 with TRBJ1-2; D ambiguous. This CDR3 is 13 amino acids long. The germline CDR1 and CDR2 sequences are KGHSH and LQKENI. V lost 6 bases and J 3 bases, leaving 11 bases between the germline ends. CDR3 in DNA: TGTGCCAGCTCCCCCGGGAGGGACTATGGCTACACCTTC. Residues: CASSPGRDYGYTF.

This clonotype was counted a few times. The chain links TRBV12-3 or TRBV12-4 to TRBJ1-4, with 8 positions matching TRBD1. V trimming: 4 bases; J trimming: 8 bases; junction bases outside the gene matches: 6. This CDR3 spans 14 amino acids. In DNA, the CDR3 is TGTGCCAGCAGTTATTGGACAGGGAACGAAAAACTGTTTTTT. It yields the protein CASSYWTGNEKLFF.

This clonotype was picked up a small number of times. This CDR3 is CSARGAAEETQYF. In DNA, the CDR3 is TGCAGTGCTAGAGGGGCAGCCGAAGAGACCCAGTACTTC. This chain links TRBV20-1 with TRBJ2-5; unclear D gene. CDR1 DFQATT and CDR2 SNEGSKA come from the germline V gene (reference sequence). This CDR3 spans 13 amino acids. Trimming shortened V by 1 base and J by 3 bases, and 9 bases separated the two germline ends.

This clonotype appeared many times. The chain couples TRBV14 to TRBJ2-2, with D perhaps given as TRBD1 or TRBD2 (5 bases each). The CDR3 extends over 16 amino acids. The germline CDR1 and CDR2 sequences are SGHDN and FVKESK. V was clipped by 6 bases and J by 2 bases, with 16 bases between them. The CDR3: CASRLSGTGNTGELFF. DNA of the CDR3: TGTGCCAGCAGGCTCTCCGGGACGGGAAACACCGGGGAGCTGTTTTTT.

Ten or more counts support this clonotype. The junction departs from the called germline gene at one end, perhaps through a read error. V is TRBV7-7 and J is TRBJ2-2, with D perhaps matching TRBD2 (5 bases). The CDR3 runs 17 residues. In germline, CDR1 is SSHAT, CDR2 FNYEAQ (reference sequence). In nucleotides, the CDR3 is TGTGCTAGCAGCCCAGAGGGAGTCAGAGCGAACACCGGGGAGCTGTTTTTT. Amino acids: CASSPEGVRANTGELFF.

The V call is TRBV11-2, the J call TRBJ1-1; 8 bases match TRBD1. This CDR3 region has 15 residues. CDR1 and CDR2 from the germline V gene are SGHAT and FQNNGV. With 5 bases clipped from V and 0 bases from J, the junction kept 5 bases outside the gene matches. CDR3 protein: CASSPGQGMNTEAFF. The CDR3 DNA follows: TGTGCCAGCAGCCCTGGACAGGGTATGAACACTGAAGCTTTCTTT.

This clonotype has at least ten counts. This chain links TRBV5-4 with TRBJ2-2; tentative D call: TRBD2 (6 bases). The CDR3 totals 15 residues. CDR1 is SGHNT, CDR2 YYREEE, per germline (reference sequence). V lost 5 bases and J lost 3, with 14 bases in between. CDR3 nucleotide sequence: TGTGCCAGCAGAGCAGGAGGGGTAGACACCGGGGAGCTGTTTTTT. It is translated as CASRAGGVDTGELFF.

The CDR3 nucleotides are TGCGCCAGCAGCCATCTCAGAGGGTACAATGAGCAGTTCTTC. Protein product: CASSHLRGYNEQFF. The chain combines TRBV4-1 with TRBJ2-1, with D perhaps TRBD2 (5 bases). There are 14 residues in the CDR3. Trimming removed 3 bases at V and 4 bases at J, with 10 bases between. Germline lookup yields CDR1 MGHRA and CDR2 YSYEKL.